One and the same sample provided the 10 T cell receptor beta chains below, sequenced in a study of cytotoxic CD8 clonotypes in ibrutinib-treated CLL. Clones were read by immunoSEQ multiplex PCR, and TCRdb kept only the in-frame ones, dropping some. The repertoire has 250,000 to 350,000 clones, 76% of them found once; the top ten carry roughly 5%. Sequenced material: PBMCs, taken at disease progression, from a patient treated with ibrutinib. These receptors were collected from a human donor with chronic lymphocytic leukemia.

This sequence joins TRBV4-1 and TRBJ1-2; D remains ambiguous. The ends were cut back, 4 bases at V and 5 bases at J, with 17 bases in the middle. Germline-derived CDR1 and CDR2 are MGHRA and YSYEKL. The CDR3 extends over 15 amino acids. The CDR3 DNA is TGCGCCAGCAGCCCTCCTCTCACACTAGATTATGGCTACACCTTC. The encoded protein is CASSPPLTLDYGYTF.

This chain connects TRBV19 to TRBJ2-2; 7 bases agree with TRBD2. The CDR3 sequence is 16 residues long. Germline V CDR1 and CDR2: LNHDA, SQIVND (reference sequence). The J segment lost 4 bases and the V segment lost 4 bases, leaving 9 bases of the junction unmatched. CDR3 protein: CASSTPAGVGTGELFF. Here the CDR3 DNA reads TGTGCCAGTAGTACCCCGGCGGGAGTGGGCACCGGGGAGCTGTTTTTT.

V is TRBV7-9 and J is TRBJ2-7, with D uncertain. CDR3 length equals 14 residues. Germline CDR1 and CDR2: SEHNR and FQNEAQ (reference sequence). Between the trimmed V and J ends, which lost 5 bases and 2 bases, there was a span of 13 bases. The CDR3 loop reads CASSQTYGAYEQYF. The CDR3 DNA reads TGTGCCAGCAGCCAGACCTATGGGGCCTACGAGCAGTACTTC.

This clone occurred once. The chain links TRBV5-4 to TRBJ2-5; possible D gene TRBD2, 5 bases. The germline V gene encodes CDR1 SGHNT and CDR2 YYREEE (reference sequence). Trimming took off 1 base at V and 2 bases at J, with 12 bases between the two ends. CDR3 length equals 15 residues. CDR3 sequence: CASSLKSAAQETQYF. The CDR3 coding sequence is TGTGCCAGCAGCTTGAAATCAGCGGCGCAAGAGACCCAGTACTTC.

This chain uses TRBV18 with TRBJ1-3; no firm D call. V gave up 3 bases and J gave up 5 bases, with 11 bases separating them. Germline CDR1 and CDR2: KGHSH and LQKENI. CDR3 size: 14 residues. CDR3 protein: CASSPLSSRNTIYF. DNA of the CDR3: TGTGCCAGCTCACCTCTCAGCTCCCGAAACACCATATATTTT.

The chain is built from TRBV19 and TRBJ2-3; the D is unclear. Trimming cost V 4 bases and J 8 bases, with 13 bases left between them. The germline V gene has CDR1 LNHDA and CDR2 SQIVND (reference sequence). The CDR3 runs 13 residues. In nucleotides, the CDR3 is TGTGCCAGTAGTACCGAAGACCTTTCTACGCAGTATTTT. It codes for CASSTEDLSTQYF.

The chain recombines TRBV4-1 with TRBJ2-1, with a tentative D call TRBD1 (6 bases). The ends were cut back, 4 bases at V and 2 bases at J, with 12 bases in the middle. The CDR3 length is 15 residues. Germline CDR1 is MGHRA and CDR2 is YSYEKL. CDR3 protein: CASSRGGLTYNEQFF. Here the CDR3 DNA reads TGCGCCAGCAGCCGAGGGGGTCTTACCTACAATGAGCAGTTCTTC.

The chain uses TRBV29-1 and TRBJ2-1; D is uncertain. V lost 1 base and J lost 0, with 7 bases in between. From germline, CDR1 is SQVTM and CDR2 ANQGSEA. The CDR3 length is 14 residues. CDR3 in amino acids: CSVEGLSSYNEQFF. The DNA of the CDR3 is TGCAGCGTTGAAGGACTCAGCTCCTACAATGAGCAGTTCTTC.

This clone was found once. The chain is built from TRBV28 and TRBJ2-7; maybe TRBD1 (6 bases). The germline CDR1 and CDR2 sequences are MDHEN and SYDVKM. This CDR3 has 15 residues. Trimming removed 2 bases from V and 9 bases from J, with 20 bases in between. This CDR3 is CASSLGPPLFRGQYF. Written as DNA, the CDR3 is TGTGCCAGCAGTTTAGGGCCCCCCCTGTTCAGGGGGCAGTACTTC.

This chain uses TRBV7-9 with TRBJ2-1; the match to TRBD1 covers 7 bases. The CDR3 is made up of 13 amino acids. Germline CDR1 and CDR2: SEHNR and FQNEAQ (reference sequence). Losses at the gene ends were 7 bases for V and 3 bases for J; bases not matched to a gene: 3. CDR3 in amino acids: CASNPGGYNEQFF. CDR3 DNA sequence: TGTGCCAGCAACCCAGGGGGCTACAATGAGCAGTTCTTC.